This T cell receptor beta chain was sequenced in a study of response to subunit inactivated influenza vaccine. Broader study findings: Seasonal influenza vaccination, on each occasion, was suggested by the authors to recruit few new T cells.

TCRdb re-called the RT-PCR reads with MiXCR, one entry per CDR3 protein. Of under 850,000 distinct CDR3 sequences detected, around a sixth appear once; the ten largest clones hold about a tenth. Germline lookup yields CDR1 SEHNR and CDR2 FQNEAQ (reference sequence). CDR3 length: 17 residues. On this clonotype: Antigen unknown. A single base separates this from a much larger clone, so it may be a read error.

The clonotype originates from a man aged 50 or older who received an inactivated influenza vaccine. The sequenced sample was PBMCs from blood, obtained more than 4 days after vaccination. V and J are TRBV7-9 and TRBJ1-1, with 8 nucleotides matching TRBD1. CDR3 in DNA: TGTGCCAGCAGCCGGGACAGGAATTACGCCGTTAACACTGAATCTTTCTTT. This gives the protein CASSRDRNYAVNTESFF. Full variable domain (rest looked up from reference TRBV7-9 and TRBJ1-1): DTGVSQNPRHKITKRGQNVTFRCDPISEHNRLYWYRQTLGQGPEFLTYFQNEAQLEKSRLLSDRFSAERPKGSFSTLEIQRTEQGDSAMYLCASSRDRNYAVNTESFFGQGTRLTVV.